This T cell receptor (beta chain) came from a study of cytotoxic CD8 clonotypes in ibrutinib-treated CLL. General study findings and limits: Ibrutinib response saw clonality rise, and progression saw it return toward baseline. Baseline levels of clonality went above those of age-matched healthy donors and moved with circulating CD8+ T-cell counts. Public clonotypes showed up rarely, and on treatment they shrank or held steady.

Comment on this clone: The antigen is unknown.

Sequencing sought depths of 1 in 200,000 to 1 in 1 million T cells. TCRdb's table, derived via immunoSEQ multiplex PCR, lists solely in-frame clones and lacks some. The data hold some 150,000 clones, with 60% to 85% observed a single time. The germline V gene has CDR1 MNHEY and CDR2 SMNVEV (reference sequence). J lost 0 bases, V lost 1 base, and 9 bases had no gene match. This CDR3 is 18 amino acids long. The sequencing here drew on PBMCs, taken after 12 months of ibrutinib treatment. The TCR sequence derives from a human donor with chronic lymphocytic leukemia. This rearrangement joins TRBV27 to TRBJ2-1, with 7 bases that match TRBD1. CDR3: CASSLWALTGHSYNEQFF. The CDR3 bases are TGTGCCAGCAGTTTATGGGCCCTGACAGGGCACTCCTACAATGAGCAGTTCTTC.